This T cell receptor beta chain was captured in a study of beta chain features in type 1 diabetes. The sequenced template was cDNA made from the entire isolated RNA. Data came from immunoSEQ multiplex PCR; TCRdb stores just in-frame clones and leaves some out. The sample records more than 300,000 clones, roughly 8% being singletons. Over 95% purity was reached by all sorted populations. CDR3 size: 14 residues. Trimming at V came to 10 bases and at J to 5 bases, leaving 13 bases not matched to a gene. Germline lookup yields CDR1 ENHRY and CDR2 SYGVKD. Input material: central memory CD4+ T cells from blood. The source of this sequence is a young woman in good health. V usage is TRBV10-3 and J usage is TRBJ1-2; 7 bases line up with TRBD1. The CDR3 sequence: CASTMPGQIYGYTF. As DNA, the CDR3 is TGTGCCAGTACTATGCCGGGACAGATTTATGGCTACACCTTC.